The clone carrying this T cell receptor beta chain was detected ten times or more. This sample is part of a study of blood T cells in healthy people across ages. Overall study: About one barcoded beta molecule per two T cells was captured by template switching.

Then a second PCR, running about 6 to 11 cycles, was carried out with a sample-barcoded 5' primer and a J-beta primer mix. TCRdb recomputed calls from the 5' RACE reads with MiXCR, one row per CDR3 protein. The table has more than 550,000 distinct CDR3 sequences, about a fifth seen once. Germline CDR1 and CDR2: SGHRS and YFSETQ. The V end lost 2 bases, the J end lost 0 bases, and 14 bases lay between the germline ends. The CDR3 extends over 17 amino acids. What was sequenced was blood. This chain connects TRBV5-1 to TRBJ2-2; unclear D gene. The source of this sequence is a man aged 65 to 79 in good health. The CDR3 is CASSLPERRTNTGELFF. The CDR3 DNA is TGCGCCAGCAGCTTACCTGAGCGCAGAACGAACACCGGGGAGCTGTTTTTT.